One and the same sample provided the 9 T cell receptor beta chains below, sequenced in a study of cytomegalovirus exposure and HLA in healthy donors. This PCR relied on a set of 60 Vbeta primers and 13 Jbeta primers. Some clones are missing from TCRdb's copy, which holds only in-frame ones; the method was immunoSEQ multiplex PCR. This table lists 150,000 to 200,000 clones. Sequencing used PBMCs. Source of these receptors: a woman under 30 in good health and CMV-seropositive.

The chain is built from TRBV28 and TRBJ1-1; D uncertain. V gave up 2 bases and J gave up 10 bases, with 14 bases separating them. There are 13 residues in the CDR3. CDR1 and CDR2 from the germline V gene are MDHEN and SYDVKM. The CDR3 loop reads CASSLGGQRRAFF. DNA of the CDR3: TGTGCCAGCAGTTTAGGTGGCCAAAGGAGAGCTTTCTTT.

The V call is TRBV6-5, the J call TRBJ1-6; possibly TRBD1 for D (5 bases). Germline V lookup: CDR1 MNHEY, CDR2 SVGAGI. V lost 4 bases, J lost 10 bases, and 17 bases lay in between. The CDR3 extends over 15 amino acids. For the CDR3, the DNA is TGTGCCAGCAGTTTCGTCAGGGTGAGCGACTCACCCCTCCACTTT. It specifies CASSFVRVSDSPLHF.

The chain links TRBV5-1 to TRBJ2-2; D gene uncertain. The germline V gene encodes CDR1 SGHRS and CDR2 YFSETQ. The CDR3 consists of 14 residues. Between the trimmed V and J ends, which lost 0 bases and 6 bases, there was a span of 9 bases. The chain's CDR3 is CASSLDRASGELFF. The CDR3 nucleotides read TGCGCCAGCAGCTTGGACCGAGCCTCCGGGGAGCTGTTTTTT. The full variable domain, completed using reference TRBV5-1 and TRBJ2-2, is KAGVTQTPRYLIKTRGQQVTLSCSPISGHRSVSWYQQTPGQGLQFLFEYFSETQRNKGNFPGRFSGRQFSNSRSEMNVSTLELGDSALYLCASSLDRASGELFFGEGSRLTVL.

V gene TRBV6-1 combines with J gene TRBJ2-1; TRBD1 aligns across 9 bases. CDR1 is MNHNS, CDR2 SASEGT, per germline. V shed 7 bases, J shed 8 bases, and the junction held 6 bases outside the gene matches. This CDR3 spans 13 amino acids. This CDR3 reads CASTWDREYEQFF. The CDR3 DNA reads TGTGCCAGCACATGGGACAGGGAGTATGAGCAGTTCTTC.

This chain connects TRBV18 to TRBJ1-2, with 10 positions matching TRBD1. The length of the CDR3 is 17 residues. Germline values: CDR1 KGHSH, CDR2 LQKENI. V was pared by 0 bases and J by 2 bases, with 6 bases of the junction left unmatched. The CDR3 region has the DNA TGTGCCAGCTCACCACCGAGACAGGGGGCGCAGAACTATGGCTACACCTTC. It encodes CASSPPRQGAQNYGYTF. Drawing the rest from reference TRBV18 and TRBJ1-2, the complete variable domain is NAGVMQNPRHLVRRRGQEARLRCSPMKGHSHVYWYRQLPEEGLKFMVYLQKENIIDESGMPKERFSAEFPKEGPSILRIQQVVRGDSAAYFCASSPPRQGAQNYGYTFGSGTRLTVV.

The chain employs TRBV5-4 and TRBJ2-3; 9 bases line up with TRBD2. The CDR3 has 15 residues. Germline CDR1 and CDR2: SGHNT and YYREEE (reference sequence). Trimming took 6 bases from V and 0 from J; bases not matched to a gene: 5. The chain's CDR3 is CASIEAGGSTDTQYF. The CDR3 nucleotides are TGTGCCAGCATTGAAGCGGGGGGCAGCACAGATACGCAGTATTTT.

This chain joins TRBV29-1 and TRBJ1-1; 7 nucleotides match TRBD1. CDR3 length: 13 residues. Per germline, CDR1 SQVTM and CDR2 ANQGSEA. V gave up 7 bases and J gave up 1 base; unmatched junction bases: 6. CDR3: CSATGTANTEAFF. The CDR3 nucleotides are TGCAGCGCAACCGGGACAGCGAACACTGAAGCTTTCTTT.

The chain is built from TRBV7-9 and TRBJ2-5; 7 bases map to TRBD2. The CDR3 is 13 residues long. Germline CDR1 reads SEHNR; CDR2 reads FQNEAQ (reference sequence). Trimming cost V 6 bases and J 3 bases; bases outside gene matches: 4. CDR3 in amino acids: CASRSGGKETQYF. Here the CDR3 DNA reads TGTGCCAGCAGATCGGGGGGAAAAGAGACCCAGTACTTC.

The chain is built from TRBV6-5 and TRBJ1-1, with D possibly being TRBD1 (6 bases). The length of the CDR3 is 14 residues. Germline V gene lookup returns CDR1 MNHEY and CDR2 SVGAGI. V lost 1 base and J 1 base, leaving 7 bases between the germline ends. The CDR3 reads CASSYLDRNTEAFF. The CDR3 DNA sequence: TGTGCCAGCAGTTACTTGGACAGGAACACTGAAGCTTTCTTT.